Presented here are 10 T cell receptor beta chains from one specimen sequenced in a study of T cells in Graves' hyperthyroidism and ophthalmopathy. Regions amplified from RNA transcripts were the TCR beta CDR3 regions. HTBI primers were the set used in a first-round RT-PCR of the TCR CDR3. MiXCR was run by TCRdb on the multiplex PCR reads, yielding one entry per CDR3 protein. The sample lists hundreds of thousands of distinct CDR3 sequences; 38% were seen once. Sequencing was done on a sample of blood. Source of these receptors: a man aged 18 to 30 with Graves' hyperthyroidism.

V and J are TRBV7-2 and TRBJ2-2; TRBD1 is a possible D gene (6 bases). This CDR3 contains 16 residues. Between the trimmed V and J ends, which lost 2 bases and 5 bases, there was a span of 15 bases. CDR1 and CDR2 from the germline V gene are SGHTA and FQGNSA. The DNA of the CDR3 is TGTGCCAGCAGCTTATCTAGACAGGAGTCGACCGGGGAGCTGTTTTTT. Its translation is CASSLSRQESTGELFF. The full variable domain, with the rest looked up from reference TRBV7-2 and TRBJ2-2, is GAGVSQSPSNKVTEKGKDVELRCDPISGHTALYWYRQSLGQGLEFLIYFQGNSAPDKSGLPSDRFSAERTGGSVSTLTIQRTQQEDSAVYLCASSLSRQESTGELFFGEGSRLTVL.

A few counts support this clonotype. V is TRBV20-1 and J is TRBJ2-2; D not certain. The ends were cut back, 2 bases at V and 0 bases at J, with 4 bases in the middle. The CDR3 length is 13 residues. The germline V gene has CDR1 DFQATT and CDR2 SNEGSKA (reference sequence). The CDR3 region has the DNA TGCAGTGCTAGACCCCCGAACACCGGGGAGCTGTTTTTT. This gives the protein CSARPPNTGELFF.

This chain links TRBV2 with TRBJ1-6; 9 nucleotides align to TRBD1. Germline trimming cut 6 bases from V and 9 bases from J; bases unmatched to any gene: 6. The V gene's germline CDR1 is SNHLY and CDR2 FYNNEI. This CDR3 is 14 amino acids long. The CDR3 nucleotides read TGTGCCAGCAGCCTGGGACAGGGTACTTCACCCCTCCACTTT. It is translated as CASSLGQGTSPLHF.

This clonotype was seen only a few times. This chain connects TRBV7-2 to TRBJ2-5; TRBD2 agrees at 8 bases. This CDR3 region has 14 residues. The V gene's germline CDR1 is SGHTA and CDR2 FQGNSA. Germline trimming cut 5 bases from V and 5 bases from J; bases unmatched to any gene: 7. The CDR3 here is CASSRGLGTETQYF. The CDR3 nucleotides are TGTGCCAGCAGCAGGGGACTAGGGACGGAGACCCAGTACTTC. Drawing the rest from reference TRBV7-2 and TRBJ2-5, the complete variable domain is GAGVSQSPSNKVTEKGKDVELRCDPISGHTALYWYRQSLGQGLEFLIYFQGNSAPDKSGLPSDRFSAERTGGSVSTLTIQRTQQEDSAVYLCASSRGLGTETQYFGPGTRLLVL.

CDR3 coding DNA: TGTGCCAGCGCGCCTCGGGACTCATCGAACACTGAAGCTTTCTTT. This translates into CASAPRDSSNTEAFF. The chain couples TRBV10-3 to TRBJ1-1, with D possibly being TRBD1 (5 bases). Germline V gene lookup returns CDR1 ENHRY and CDR2 SYGVKD. This CDR3 is 15 amino acids long. Between the trimmed V and J ends, which lost 10 bases and 1 base, there was a span of 19 bases.

This clonotype has a count of ten or more. The chain combines TRBV2 with TRBJ1-5; TRBD1 matches 11 bases. Germline values: CDR1 SNHLY, CDR2 FYNNEI. This CDR3 region has 15 residues. V shed 5 bases, J shed 3 bases, and the junction held 3 bases outside the gene matches. The CDR3 spells CASSWDRGTNQPQHF. The CDR3 DNA follows: TGTGCCAGCAGTTGGGACAGGGGGACCAATCAGCCCCAGCATTTT.

This clonotype showed up many times. This chain joins TRBV10-3 and TRBJ1-1, with D perhaps matching TRBD1 (5 bases). With 7 bases removed from V and 3 bases from J, the gap between germline ends came to 12 bases. This CDR3 spans 13 amino acids. Germline V lookup: CDR1 ENHRY, CDR2 SYGVKD. The CDR3 DNA sequence: TGTGCCATCACCCCCAGGGAGTACACTGAAGCTTTCTTT. It is translated as CAITPREYTEAFF.

As regards this clonotype: A read error may explain this, as a much larger clone is one base away. The V gene is TRBV2, the J gene TRBJ1-1; TRBD1 is a possible D gene (6 bases). The CDR3 length is 14 residues. V was clipped by 11 bases and J by 6 bases, with 22 bases between them. Looked up from germline, CDR1 is SNHLY and CDR2 is FYNNEI. The CDR3 is CADHGSGGLAEAFF. In nucleotides, the CDR3 is TGTGCCGACCATGGATCGGGGGGCTTAGCTGAAGCTTTCTTT.

A few counts support this clonotype. CDR3 nucleotide sequence: TGTGCCAGCAGCCTAGGGATGAGGAGGAACACTGAAGCTTTCTTT. This codes for CASSLGMRRNTEAFF. The rearrangement links TRBV9 to TRBJ1-1; no clear D gene. CDR3 length: 15 residues. In germline, CDR1 is SGDLS, CDR2 YYNGEE. Trimming shortened V by 4 bases and J by 1 base, and 14 bases separated the two germline ends.

The chain recombines TRBV7-9 with TRBJ2-5; D might be TRBD1 (6 bases). The CDR3 loop spans 13 amino acids. Germline V gene lookup returns CDR1 SEHNR and CDR2 FQNEAQ (reference sequence). The ends were cut back, 11 bases at V and 4 bases at J, with 17 bases in the middle. In nucleotides, the CDR3 is TGTGCCGGGACATGGGACGGCGGAGAGACCCAGTACTTC. It yields the protein CAGTWDGGETQYF. The whole variable domain, filled in from reference TRBV7-9 and TRBJ2-5, reads DTGVSQNPRHKITKRGQNVTFRCDPISEHNRLYWYRQTLGQGPEFLTYFQNEAQLEKSRLLSDRFSAERPKGSFSTLEIQRTEQGDSAMYLCAGTWDGGETQYFGPGTRLLVL.